The present T cell receptor (beta chain) was sequenced within a study of beta chain features in type 1 diabetes. As to this clone: Antigen specificity is unknown.

Whole-study results and caveats: Lower insertion and higher deletion counts appeared at VDJ junctions in type 1 diabetes patients. People with Type 1 diabetes carried modestly yet significantly shorter TCRB CDR3s in all four CD4+ subsets.

Sorting with CD45RO/CCR7/CD25/CD127/CD95/CD27 yielded naive, central memory, regulatory and stem-like memory CD4+ cells. Expressed TCRB transcripts got sequenced, as all isolated RNA was reverse transcribed. Only in-frame clones appear in the TCRdb table, and some are missing; sequencing was by immunoSEQ multiplex PCR. This sample has about 340,000 clones, with roughly 14% found just once. Germline CDR1 is LNHDA and CDR2 is SQIVND (reference sequence). The CDR3 is 20 residues long. With 10 bases clipped from V and 2 bases from J, the junction kept 22 bases outside the gene matches. Sequencing was carried out using naive CD4+ T cells from blood. The TCR originated in a woman between 18 and 29 years old with type 1 diabetes. This chain uses TRBV19 with TRBJ2-3; 12 bases line up with TRBD2. CDR3 loop: CAKGSGETSGRSDHTDTQYF. The CDR3 DNA sequence: TGTGCCAAGGGCAGTGGGGAGACTAGCGGGAGATCTGACCACACAGATACGCAGTATTTT. Filled out from reference TRBV19 and TRBJ2-3, the complete variable domain reads DGGITQSPKYLFRKEGQNVTLSCEQNLNHDAMYWYRQDPGQGLRLIYYSQIVNDFQKGDIAEGYSVSREKKESFPLTVTSAQKNPTAFYLCAKGSGETSGRSDHTDTQYFGPGTRLTVL.